The clone carrying this T cell receptor (beta chain) occurred once. The junction had 4 bases not matched to a gene; V was cut back by 5 bases and J by 4 bases. Germline V CDR1 and CDR2: SGHVS, FQNEAQ. This CDR3 is built from 16 residues. This record belongs to a study of blood T cell repertoires in COVID-19. Study information: PBMCs, B-cell-depleted T cells, or T cells provided the cDNA or gDNA that made up the material.

Clones were sequenced by immunoSEQ multiplex PCR, and TCRdb holds only the in-frame ones, with some missing. The profile shows approximately 94,000 clones, approximately 80% of them singletons. The sample comprised peripheral blood. The origin of this receptor is a woman in her seventies with acute or convalescent COVID-19. The chain joins TRBV7-8 to TRBJ2-1, with 14 nucleotides matching TRBD2. CDR3 sequence reads: CASSPGLAGDYNEQFF. CDR3 sequence (DNA): TGTGCCAGCAGCCCGGGACTAGCGGGGGATTACAATGAGCAGTTCTTC.